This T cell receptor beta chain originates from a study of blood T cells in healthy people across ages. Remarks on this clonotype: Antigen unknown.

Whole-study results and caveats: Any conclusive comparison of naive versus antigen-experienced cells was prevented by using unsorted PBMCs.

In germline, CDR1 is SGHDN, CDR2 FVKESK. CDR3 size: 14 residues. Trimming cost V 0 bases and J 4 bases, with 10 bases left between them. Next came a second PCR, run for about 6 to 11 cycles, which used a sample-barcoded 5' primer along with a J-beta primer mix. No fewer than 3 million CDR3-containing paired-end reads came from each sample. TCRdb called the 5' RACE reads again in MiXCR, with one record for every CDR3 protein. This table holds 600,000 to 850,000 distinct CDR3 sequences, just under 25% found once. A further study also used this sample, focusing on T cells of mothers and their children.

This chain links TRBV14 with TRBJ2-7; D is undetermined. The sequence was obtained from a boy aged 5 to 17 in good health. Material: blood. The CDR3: CASSQDRTFYEQYF. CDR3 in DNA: TGTGCCAGCAGCCAAGACAGAACCTTTTACGAGCAGTACTTC. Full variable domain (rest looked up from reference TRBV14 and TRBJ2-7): EAGVTQFPSHSVIEKGQTVTLRCDPISGHDNLYWYRRVMGKEIKFLLHFVKESKQDESGMPNNRFLAERTGGTYSTLKVQPAELEDSGVYFCASSQDRTFYEQYFGPGTRLTVT.